Presented here are 9 T cell receptor beta chains from one specimen sequenced in a study of blood T cell repertoires in COVID-19. Some clones are missing from TCRdb's copy, which holds only in-frame ones; the method was immunoSEQ multiplex PCR. The repertoire has about 50,000 clones, 75% to 85% of them found once; the top ten carry approximately 15%. The sequenced sample consisted of peripheral blood. These receptors were obtained from a man aged 40-55 years with acute or convalescent COVID-19.

The CDR3 spells CASSEAPAGGDIAKNIQYF. In DNA, the CDR3 is TGTGCCAGCAGTGAAGCACCAGCGGGGGGCGATATAGCCAAAAACATTCAGTACTTC. This chain links TRBV6-1 with TRBJ2-4; 9 bases are a match to TRBD2. The CDR3 extends over 19 amino acids. CDR1 and CDR2 from the germline V gene are MNHNS and SASEGT. V gave up 0 bases and J gave up 0 bases; unmatched junction bases: 9.

This clone has at least ten counts. The CDR3 sequence: CASSLGGGNYEQYV. The DNA for the CDR3 is TGTGCCAGCAGCTTGGGTGGAGGTAACTACGAGCAGTACGTC. This chain uses TRBV5-8 with TRBJ2-7, with D possibly matching TRBD2 (5 bases). This CDR3 spans 14 amino acids. Germline CDR1 reads SGHTS; CDR2 reads YDEGEE. V lost 0 bases and J lost 3, with 10 bases in between.

The CDR3 sequence: CASSPWVGTGRQTDTQYF. CDR3 DNA: TGTGCCAGTAGCCCCTGGGTAGGGACAGGGAGACAAACAGATACGCAGTATTTT. This chain uses TRBV19 with TRBJ2-3; TRBD1 matches 9 bases. J gave up 3 bases and V 6 bases, and 16 bases lay outside the gene matches. Germline V gene lookup returns CDR1 LNHDA and CDR2 SQIVND (reference sequence). This CDR3 spans 18 amino acids.

V and J are TRBV7-2 and TRBJ1-2; D remains ambiguous. This CDR3 has 13 residues. Germline CDR1 and CDR2: SGHTA and FQGNSA. Between the trimmed V and J ends, which lost 5 bases and 2 bases, there was a span of 9 bases. This CDR3 is CASSPTGNYGYTF. As DNA, the CDR3 is TGTGCCAGCAGCCCGACGGGGAACTATGGCTACACCTTC.

This sequence joins TRBV2 and TRBJ1-5; D possibly corresponds to TRBD1 (5 bases). The V end lost 8 bases, the J end lost 0 bases, and 11 bases lay between the germline ends. In germline, CDR1 is SNHLY, CDR2 FYNNEI. The CDR3 has 14 residues. CDR3 bases: TGTGCCAGCCAGGGCAGCTATAGCAATCAGCCCCAGCATTTT. Residues: CASQGSYSNQPQHF.

This sequence joins TRBV5-1 and TRBJ2-5; 9 positions match TRBD1. The germline V gene encodes CDR1 SGHRS and CDR2 YFSETQ. CDR3 length equals 16 residues. The trim removed 6 bases at V and 1 base at J, leaving 10 bases unmatched. The CDR3 protein is CASIPGQGTRQETQYF. CDR3 DNA: TGCGCCAGCATCCCTGGACAGGGGACCCGCCAAGAGACCCAGTACTTC.

The chain employs TRBV6-5 and TRBJ2-7, with 11 bases lining up with TRBD1. Germline V gene data show CDR1 as MNHEY and CDR2 as SVGAGI. V trimming: 0 bases; J trimming: 6 bases; junction bases outside the gene matches: 1. This CDR3 is 14 amino acids long. Here the CDR3 reads CASSYSGTGGEQYV. The DNA of the CDR3 is TGTGCCAGCAGTTACTCCGGGACAGGGGGCGAGCAGTACGTC.

J is TRBJ1-2 and V is TRBV9; maybe TRBD1 (6 bases). Germline values: CDR1 SGDLS, CDR2 YYNGEE. Trimming left V 4 bases short and J 5 bases short, with 15 bases between. The CDR3 length is 14 residues. The CDR3 region has the DNA TGTGCCAGCAGCCGGGGGGGCGGAACTTATGGCTACACCTTC. Amino acids: CASSRGGGTYGYTF. The variable domain in full, completed from reference TRBV9 and TRBJ1-2, reads DSGVTQTPKHLITATGQRVTLRCSPRSGDLSVYWYQQSLDQGLQFLIQYYNGEERAKGNILERFSAQQFPDLHSELNLSSLELGDSALYFCASSRGGGTYGYTFGSGTRLTVV.

This chain joins TRBV20-1 and TRBJ1-2, with 7 bases identical to TRBD1. The CDR3 is 11 residues long. The germline V gene has CDR1 DFQATT and CDR2 SNEGSKA (reference sequence). The CDR3 sequence is CNNQGDYGYTF. The CDR3, as DNA: TGCAACAACCAGGGGGACTATGGCTACACCTTC.